Listed here are 14 T cell receptor beta chains from one sample, sequenced in a study of shared clonotypes between healthy human individuals. The data were produced by immunoSEQ multiplex PCR, yet TCRdb's version contains in-frame clones alone and is incomplete. The table records some 240,000 clones, approximately 65% of them present only once. Sequenced: memory CD4+ T cells sorted from blood. Sample subset: CD45RA-negative fraction. The receptor source for this set is a man younger than 45 in good health.

J is TRBJ2-7 and V is TRBV10-2; D perhaps matches TRBD1 (5 bases). V lost 4 bases and J lost 6, with 7 bases in between. In germline, CDR1 is WSHSY, CDR2 SAAADI. CDR3 length equals 11 residues. For the CDR3, the DNA is TGCGCCAGCAGTGGGGGCGGCGAGCAGTACTTC. Translation: CASSGGGEQYF.

The genes are TRBV7-8 and TRBJ2-4, with unresolved D. Germline V gives CDR1 SGHVS, CDR2 FQNEAQ. Trimming removed 2 bases from V and 4 bases from J, with 18 bases in between. The CDR3 loop spans 17 amino acids. The CDR3 DNA reads TGTGCCAGCAGCTTAACCCCGGTTGGCAATGGAAAAAACATTCAGTACTTC. Protein sequence: CASSLTPVGNGKNIQYF.

The chain recombines TRBV27 with TRBJ2-2; D gene uncertain. The germline V gene encodes CDR1 MNHEY and CDR2 SMNVEV (reference sequence). CDR3 length equals 15 residues. The ends were cut back, 0 bases at V and 4 bases at J, with 9 bases in the middle. CDR3 loop: CASSLSYSGTGELFF. The CDR3 region has the DNA TGTGCCAGCAGTTTATCGTACTCGGGCACCGGGGAGCTGTTTTTT.

The chain carries TRBV28 and TRBJ1-5; 8 positions agree with TRBD1. After removal of 2 bases from V and 5 bases from J, the junction contained 11 bases not matched to a gene. The CDR3 consists of 17 residues. The germline CDR1 and CDR2 sequences are MDHEN and SYDVKM. CDR3 amino acids: CASSLAGQGAKDQPQHF. Written as DNA, the CDR3 is TGTGCCAGCAGTTTAGCTGGTCAGGGGGCAAAGGATCAGCCCCAGCATTTT.

This chain joins TRBV6-1 and TRBJ1-4; 7 bases are shared with TRBD1. CDR1 is MNHNS and CDR2 is SASEGT in the germline V gene. The CDR3 is 14 residues long. The ends lost 6 bases at V and 8 bases at J; junction bases unmatched: 9. CDR3 DNA: TGTGCCAGCAGGTTGACAGGGACGTACGAAAAACTGTTTTTT. This translates into CASRLTGTYEKLFF.

The rearrangement uses TRBV2 and TRBJ2-7; D remains unclear. With 6 bases removed from V and 4 bases from J, the gap between germline ends came to 7 bases. CDR1 is SNHLY, CDR2 FYNNEI, per germline. The CDR3 extends over 11 amino acids. The CDR3 bases are TGTGCCAGCAGGCGGACGTACGAGCAGTACTTC. This translates into CASRRTYEQYF.

This clone appeared once. The genes are TRBV5-1 and TRBJ1-3; D is uncertain. The CDR3 has 14 amino acids. The V and J ends lost 5 bases and 2 bases respectively, with 11 bases between them. Germline V gene data show CDR1 as SGHRS and CDR2 as YFSETQ. The CDR3 region is CASRAGEAGNTIYF. DNA of the CDR3: TGCGCCAGCAGAGCGGGAGAAGCTGGAAACACCATATATTTT. The full variable domain, its missing parts supplied by reference TRBV5-1 and TRBJ1-3, is KAGVTQTPRYLIKTRGQQVTLSCSPISGHRSVSWYQQTPGQGLQFLFEYFSETQRNKGNFPGRFSGRQFSNSRSEMNVSTLELGDSALYLCASRAGEAGNTIYFGEGSWLTVV.

This clone was found once. The chain has TRBV5-4 and TRBJ1-1, with TRBD1 matching 7 bases. The V gene's germline CDR1 is SGHNT and CDR2 YYREEE (reference sequence). V gave up 4 bases and J gave up 13 bases; unmatched junction bases: 10. The CDR3 loop spans 12 amino acids. CDR3 sequence (DNA): TGTGCCAGCAGCCGGTCGGGACAGTCCATTTTCTTT. As protein: CASSRSGQSIFF.

The J gene is TRBJ1-2, the V gene TRBV19; D call uncertain. Germline CDR1 LNHDA, CDR2 SQIVND (reference sequence). This CDR3 comprises 13 residues. With 3 bases removed from V and 8 bases from J, the gap between germline ends came to 13 bases. CDR3 DNA: TGTGCCAGTAGTATTGTGTCGGACCGCGGCTACACCTTC. Protein: CASSIVSDRGYTF.

The chain employs TRBV6-1 and TRBJ2-1; no firm D call. V was cut by 5 bases and J by 0 bases, with 5 bases left in between. The CDR3 has 13 amino acids. The germline V gene encodes CDR1 MNHNS and CDR2 SASEGT. The CDR3, as DNA: TGTGCCAGCAGTTTTAGCTCCTACAATGAGCAGTTCTTC. Residues: CASSFSSYNEQFF.

This chain joins TRBV19 and TRBJ1-3; D uncertain. V was shortened by 3 bases and J by 1 base, with 13 bases between the two germline ends. Germline loops: CDR1 LNHDA, CDR2 SQIVND (reference sequence). The CDR3 sequence is 16 residues long. CDR3 sequence (DNA): TGTGCCAGTAGTATCAACCCGGCGTTTTCTGGAAACACCATATATTTT. It translates to CASSINPAFSGNTIYF.

DNA of the CDR3: TGCGCCAGCAGCTCCGTGACAGGGACCGGGGAGCTGTTTTTT. It specifies CASSSVTGTGELFF. J is TRBJ2-2 and V is TRBV5-1; 7 nucleotides match TRBD1. The trim removed 3 bases at V and 5 bases at J, leaving 4 bases unmatched. The germline V gene has CDR1 SGHRS and CDR2 YFSETQ. The CDR3 contains 14 residues.

The CDR3 spells CAISGDRDGNEQFF. CDR3 DNA sequence: TGTGCCATCAGTGGGGACAGGGATGGCAATGAGCAGTTCTTC. This rearrangement joins TRBV10-3 to TRBJ2-1; TRBD1 matches at 9 bases. From germline, CDR1 is ENHRY and CDR2 SYGVKD. This CDR3 region has 14 residues. The V and J ends lost 4 bases and 6 bases, in that order; junction bases with no gene match: 4.

The sample holds one count of this clone. The V gene is TRBV11-2, the J gene TRBJ2-5; possible D gene TRBD2, 6 bases. This CDR3 spans 15 amino acids. Per the germline V gene, CDR1 is SGHAT and CDR2 is FQNNGV. Trimming pared 1 base from V and 7 bases from J, leaving 16 bases between. CDR3 sequence (DNA): TGTGCCAGCAGCTTAGGAGAGGCGGCCGGGGGGACCCAGTACTTC. Encoded protein: CASSLGEAAGGTQYF.